The rows below give T cell receptor beta chains drawn from one sample of a study of blood T cell repertoires in COVID-19. Generated by immunoSEQ multiplex PCR, the TCRdb table keeps only in-frame clones and is missing some. This table holds 87,000 or so clones, over 80% found once. Sequenced sample: peripheral blood. Every receptor here comes from a woman older than 75 with active or convalescent COVID-19. CDR3s include the opening cysteine and the closing phenylalanine or tryptophan. A D gene is named only where the DNA matches it firmly. Clone sizes are given selectively: once, few, many, or a class where the clone is expanded.

.	16	.	TRBV7-3	TRBJ1-1	TGTGCCAGCAGGCCGTTTGGTGGGGACATGAACACTGAAGCTTTCTTT	CASRPFGGDMNTEAFF
.	15	TRBD2	TRBV5-1	TRBJ2-7	TGCGCCAGCAGCCCCTTAGCGGGGGGGCCAAACGAGCAGTACTTC	CASSPLAGGPNEQYF
.	13	.	TRBV5-5	TRBJ2-3	TGTGCCAGCAGTTTGTCCCACACAGATACGCAGTATTTT	CASSLSHTDTQYF
.	15	.	TRBV15	TRBJ2-1	TGTGCCACCAGCAGAGAGAAGCTAGCTGACAATGAGCAGTTCTTC	CATSREKLADNEQFF
.	14	.	TRBV25-1	TRBJ1-5	TGTGCCAGCAGTAACACAGGGCCCAATCAGCCCCAGCATTTT	CASSNTGPNQPQHF
.	14	.	TRBV6-5	TRBJ1-3	TGTGCCAGTGCGAGGGGGATGGGTGGAAACACCATATATTTT	CASARGMGGNTIYF
once	15	TRBD2	TRBV5-1	TRBJ2-7	TGCGCCAGCAGTCGGGAGCGGGAGGCAACCTACGAGCAGTACTTC	CASSREREATYEQYF
.	15	TRBD2	TRBV10-3	TRBJ2-5	TGTGCCATCAGTGCCGGGGCGGGGGGCCAAGAGACCCAGTACTTC	CAISAGAGGQETQYF
.	18	TRBD2	TRBV15	TRBJ2-1	TGTGCCACCAGCAGAGACGGTACGGGACTAGCAGATTACAATGAGCAGTTCTTC	CATSRDGTGLADYNEQFF
few	17	.	TRBV7-8	TRBJ2-6	TGTGCCAGCAGCTTAGCGTTGGGGCTCTCTGGGGCCAACGTCCTGACTTTC	CASSLALGLSGANVLTF